Included here is one TCR beta chain sequence, with context. Its antigen remains unknown. This record comes from a study of blood T cells in healthy people across ages. The study's findings and limits: Long-lived and aged donors differed, with more naive CD4+ cells and higher diversity in the long-lived. Correlation between TCR beta diversity and naive T cell percentage was strong.

Together with a sample-barcoded 5' primer, a J-beta primer mix was included in a second PCR lasting about 6 to 12 cycles. TCRdb itself ran the 5' RACE reads through MiXCR, one entry per CDR3 protein. The sample lists 1.5 million to 2 million distinct CDR3 sequences, about 31% occurring once. The CDR3 covers 13 residues. CDR1 and CDR2 from the germline V gene are SGHRS and YFSETQ. Trimming removed 4 bases at V and 9 bases at J, with 14 bases between. Sequenced sample: blood. The source is a woman in her 30s in good health. The chain uses TRBV5-1 and TRBJ2-1; D assignment may be TRBD1 or TRBD2 (5 bases each). As DNA, the CDR3 is TGCGCCAGCAGCCTAGGGACCCTGGGTGAGCAGTTCTTC. This gives the protein CASSLGTLGEQFF.